This T cell receptor beta chain emerged from a study of identical twins. General study results and limits: Beta out-of-frame sequences displayed a weaker excess of sharing between twins. While abundant cord blood beta clonotypes carried fewer insertions, memory repertoires showed no such pattern. A partial confounding effect on zero-insertion analyses could come from invariant MAIT and iNKT cells.

In every case, the donor was a healthy Caucasian. As regards this clonotype: Its antigen is unknown.

TCRdb re-analysed the 5' RACE reads in MiXCR, keeping a single row per CDR3 protein. There are 400,000 to 500,000 distinct CDR3 sequences in the sample; about 18% occur only once, and 9.5% to 15% lies in the top ten. The CDR3 is made up of 14 amino acids. Looked up from germline, CDR1 is WNHNN and CDR2 is SYGVQD (reference sequence). Deletions cut 2 bases from V and 6 bases from J, with 14 bases between. The sample taken for sequencing was naive T cells sorted from blood. The clonotype comes from a man aged 45-65 years in good health. The chain carries TRBV10-1 and TRBJ2-7; maybe TRBD2 (5 bases). The CDR3 protein is CASSEGGVEGEQYF. The CDR3 DNA is TGCGCCAGCAGTGAGGGAGGCGTAGAGGGCGAGCAGTACTTC.